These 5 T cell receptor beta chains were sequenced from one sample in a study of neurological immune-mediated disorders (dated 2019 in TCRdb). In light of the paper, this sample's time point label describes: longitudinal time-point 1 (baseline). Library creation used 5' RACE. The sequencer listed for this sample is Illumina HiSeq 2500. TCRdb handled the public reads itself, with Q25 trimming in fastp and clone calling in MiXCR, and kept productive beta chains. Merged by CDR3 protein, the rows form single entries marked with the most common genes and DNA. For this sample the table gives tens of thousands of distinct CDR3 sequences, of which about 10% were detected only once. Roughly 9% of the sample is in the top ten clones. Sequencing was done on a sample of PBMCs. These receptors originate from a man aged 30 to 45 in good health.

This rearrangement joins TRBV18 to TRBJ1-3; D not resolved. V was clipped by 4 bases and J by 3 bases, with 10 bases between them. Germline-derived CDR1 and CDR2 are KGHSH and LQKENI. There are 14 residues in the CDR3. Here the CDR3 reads CASSQSEIGNTIYF. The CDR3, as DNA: TGTGCCAGCTCACAATCGGAGATTGGAAACACCATATATTTT.

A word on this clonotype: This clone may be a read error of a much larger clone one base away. The CDR3 protein is CASSSAGTQPQNF. CDR3 sequence (DNA): TGTGCCAGCAGCTCGGCGGGGACTCAGCCCCAGAATTTT. The rearrangement joins TRBV5-8 to TRBJ1-5; possible D gene TRBD1, 5 bases. The CDR3 runs to 13 residues. The germline gives CDR1 SGHTS, CDR2 YDEGEE.

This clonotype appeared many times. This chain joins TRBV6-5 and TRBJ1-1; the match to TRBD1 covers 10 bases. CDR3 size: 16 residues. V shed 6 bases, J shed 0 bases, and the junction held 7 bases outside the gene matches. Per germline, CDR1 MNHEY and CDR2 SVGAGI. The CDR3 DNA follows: TGTGCCAGCAGCCAGGGACAGGGGTCCATGAACACTGAAGCTTTCTTT. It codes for CASSQGQGSMNTEAFF.

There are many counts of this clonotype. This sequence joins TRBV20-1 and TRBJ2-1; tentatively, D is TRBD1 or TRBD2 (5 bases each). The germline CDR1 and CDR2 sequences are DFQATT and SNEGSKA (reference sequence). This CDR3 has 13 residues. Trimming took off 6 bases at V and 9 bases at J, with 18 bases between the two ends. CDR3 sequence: CSASPGARGEQFF. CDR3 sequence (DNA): TGCAGTGCCTCCCCCGGGGCGCGAGGTGAGCAGTTCTTC.

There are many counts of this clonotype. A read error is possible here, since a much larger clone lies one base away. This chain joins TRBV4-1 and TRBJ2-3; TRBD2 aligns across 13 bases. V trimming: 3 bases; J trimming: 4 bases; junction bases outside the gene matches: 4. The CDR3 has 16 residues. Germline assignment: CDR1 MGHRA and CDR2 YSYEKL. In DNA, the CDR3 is TGCGCCAGCAGCCACCTCGGACTAGCGGGAGCAGATACGCAGTATTTT. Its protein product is CASSHLGLAGADTQYF.